This T cell receptor (beta chain) was recovered during a study of blood T cell repertoires in COVID-19 (dated by TCRdb to 2018 to 2021). For context, the study as a whole: Samples covering the acute and convalescent phases of COVID-19 were provided by collaborators in the United States, Italy and Spain. The prospective study material was composed of cDNA or gDNA derived from T cells, B-cell-depleted T cells, or PBMCs. Subjects who had been exposed to COVID-19, were actively infected with it, or had recovered from it provided the deeply sampled blood TCRbeta repertoires that made up the dataset. The repertoires were released in a freely available public database meant as a resource for research on the immune response to SARS-CoV-2. Samples were obtained from the ongoing ImmuneRACE study (first 160 participants) and from 950 to 1,500 subjects provided by 6 global collaborators. Nearly every sample came with metadata listing a de-identified subject ID, COVID-19 status, age in years and sex. Where available, HLA class I and class II types were taken from metadata supplied by the sample provider and were not determined by assay-based typing. Overall study outcomes, separate from this receptor: Clinical and demographic metadata were provided uncurated, with the amount varying by source and participant.

Each collaborating institution followed its own protocols to collect whole blood in K2EDTA tubes. For TCRbeta analysis, collaborators shipped samples as frozen whole blood, isolated PBMCs, or DNA extracted from either of those sample types. Its CDR3 holds 17 amino acids, cysteine through phenylalanine. Only CDR3 DNA is held: 51 bases, read in frame from base 1. The V and J ends are trimmed by 0 bases and 0 bases, leaving 12 bases between them. The germline V gene encodes CDR1 LGHDT and CDR2 YNNKEL (reference sequence). Comment on this clone: The target of this receptor is not known. The record has no base qualities; no much larger clone is one base away.

The immunoSEQ Assay, a bias-controlled multiplex PCR, was used to amplify TCRbeta CDR3 regions from genomic DNA. The authors' analysis ran thus. The number of nucleated cells in each sample was estimated by amplification of reference gene primers within the assay. To quantify the absolute abundance of each unique TCRbeta CDR3 rearrangement, sequence reads were collapsed and filtered. For each sample, productive Simpson clonality was calculated as the square root of Simpson's diversity index across productive rearrangements. TCRdb re-hosts the immuneACCESS table, in-frame sequences only. Its copies lack some clones; in the studies checked, an unresolved V gene accounts for under half of them, and the cause for the rest is not known. V, J and clone size derive from that table, while D and trimming were established from the DNA sequence. This sample is represented by 100,000 or so clones; less than 80% of them were singletons. The ten most abundant clones make up approximately 15% of the sample.

Sequenced sample: peripheral blood. The source is a woman of 80 years or more with acute or convalescent COVID-19. Recombination joined TRBV3-1 (or the pseudogene TRBV3-2) with TRBJ2-1; TRBD2 could be the D gene, as 5 bases match. The nucleotides are TGTGCCAGCAGCCAAGATGTGGACTGGAGCTCCTACAATGAGCAGTTCTTC. Its protein is CASSQDVDWSSYNEQFF.